This entry concerns a single TCR beta chain. This sample was taken from a study of blood T cell repertoires in COVID-19. Overall study context: COVID-19 samples, acute and convalescent, were from the United States, Italy and Spain.

The data were produced by immunoSEQ multiplex PCR, yet TCRdb's version contains in-frame clones alone and is incomplete. The data show approximately 250,000 clones, around 90% seen once. V gave up 4 bases and J gave up 5 bases; unmatched junction bases: 12. The CDR3 is 16 residues long. Germline lookup yields CDR1 MDHEN and CDR2 SYDVKM. This TCR came from a woman aged 30 to 39 who had recovered from COVID-19. This chain links TRBV28 with TRBJ2-3; 7 bases are shared with TRBD2. Sequences were obtained from PBMCs or T cells enriched from blood (not recorded which). CDR3 sequence: CASSSLGLPVVDTQYF. For the CDR3, the DNA is TGTGCCAGCAGTTCCCTGGGACTACCGGTCGTAGATACGCAGTATTTT.